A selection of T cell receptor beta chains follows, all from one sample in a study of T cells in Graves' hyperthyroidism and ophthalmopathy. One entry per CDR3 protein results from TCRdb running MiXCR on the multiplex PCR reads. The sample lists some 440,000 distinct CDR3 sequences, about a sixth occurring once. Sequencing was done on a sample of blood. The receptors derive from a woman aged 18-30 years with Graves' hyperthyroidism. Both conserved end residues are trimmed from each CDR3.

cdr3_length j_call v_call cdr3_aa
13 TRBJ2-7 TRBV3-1 ASSQEGTGGYEQY
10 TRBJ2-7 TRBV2 ASGGGLGEQY
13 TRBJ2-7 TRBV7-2 ASSLIAGGPEGQY
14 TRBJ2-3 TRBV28 ASSDLADQYTDTQY
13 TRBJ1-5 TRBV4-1 ASSQDRQTHQPQH
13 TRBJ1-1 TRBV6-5 ASSYSNGGETEAF
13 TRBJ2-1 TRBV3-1 ASSQAFFGGNEQF
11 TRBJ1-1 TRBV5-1 ASSATGANEAF
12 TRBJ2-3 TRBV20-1 SALRLAGTDTQY
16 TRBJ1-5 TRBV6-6 ASSYTHPGLGNNQPQH
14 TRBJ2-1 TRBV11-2 ASSPDSGSSYNEQF
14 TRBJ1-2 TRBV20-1 SARVFREGGSYGYT
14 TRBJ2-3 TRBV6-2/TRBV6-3 ASRPFNGASTDTQY
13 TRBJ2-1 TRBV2 ASSLAGGGYNEQF
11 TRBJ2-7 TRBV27 AGRGGFAYEQY
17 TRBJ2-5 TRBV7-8 ASSLVRTRLAGEQETQY
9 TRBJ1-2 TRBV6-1 ASTRGGGYT
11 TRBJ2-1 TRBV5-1 ASNGPKGPEWF
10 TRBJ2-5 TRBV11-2 ASSLIGETQY
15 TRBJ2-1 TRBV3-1 ASSQVGLAGGYNEQF
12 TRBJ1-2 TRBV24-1 ATSERTVSYGYT
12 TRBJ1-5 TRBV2 ASSVGSFNQPQH
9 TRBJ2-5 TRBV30 AWSDERECN
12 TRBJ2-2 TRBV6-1 ASSEERNTGELF
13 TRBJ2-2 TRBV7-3 ASSVTGGGTGELF
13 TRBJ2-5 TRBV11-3 ASSLGGVNQETQY
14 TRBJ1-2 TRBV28 ASRGTGHDSLGGYT
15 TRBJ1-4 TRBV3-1 ASSQYPAGEGNEKLF
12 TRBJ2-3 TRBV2 ASREGSSTDTQY
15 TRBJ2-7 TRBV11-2 ASSLRGQPDRLDEQY
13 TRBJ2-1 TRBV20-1 SARPQGGGLNEQF
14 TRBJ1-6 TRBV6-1 ATDTGVGGGNSPLH
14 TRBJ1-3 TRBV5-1 ASSLDLWTSGNTIY
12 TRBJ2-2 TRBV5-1 ASTTQMGGGELF
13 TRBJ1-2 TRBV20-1 SARALRVGPYGYT
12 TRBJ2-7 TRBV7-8 ASSFPGSRPEQY
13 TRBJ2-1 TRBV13 ASSTGTGGYNEQF